Sequencing of this TCR beta chain was carried out in a study of Ad26.COV2.S vaccination and SARS-CoV-2 variants. Study-level points and caveats: Spike-specific TCR breadth in vaccine recipients exceeded that seen in placebo recipients. There was reportedly substantial breadth in spike-specific CD8+ and CD4+ T cell responses after vaccination. For non-spike TCRs, breadth in vaccine recipients resembled that in placebo recipients.

This CDR3 region has 15 residues. V shed 3 bases and J 6 bases; nucleotides not matched to a gene: 3. Germline lookup yields CDR1 SGHAT and CDR2 FQNNGV. Comments on this clone: Its antigen is unknown.

Here immunoSEQ multiplex PCR was the method, and the copy in TCRdb shows in-frame clones only, minus some. This table has 400,000 to 450,000 clones, less than 95% appearing once. Treatment reported: about 20 received Ad26.COV2.S at low or high dose, single or two shots; about 5 received placebo; per-sample allocation not given. Collection of samples fell on day 63 after the first vaccine or placebo injection. Ad26.COV2.S expressed prefusion-stabilized spike from the original Wuhan strain. The input for sequencing was peripheral blood, taken in a trial of Ad26.COV2.S vaccine versus placebo. The clonotype originates from a person aged 18-60 years who received the Ad26.COV2.S COVID-19 vaccine or a placebo. The chain carries TRBV11-2 and TRBJ2-1, with 12 positions matching TRBD2. The CDR3: CASSLTSGSGNEQFF. The CDR3 DNA reads as TGTGCCAGCAGCTTGACTAGCGGGAGTGGCAATGAGCAGTTCTTC. The full variable domain, rest sourced from reference TRBV11-2 and TRBJ2-1, is EAGVAQSPRYKIIEKRQSVAFWCNPISGHATLYWYQQILGQGPKLLIQFQNNGVVDDSQLPKDRFSAERLKGVDSTLKIQPAKLEDSAVYLCASSLTSGSGNEQFFGPGTRLTVL.